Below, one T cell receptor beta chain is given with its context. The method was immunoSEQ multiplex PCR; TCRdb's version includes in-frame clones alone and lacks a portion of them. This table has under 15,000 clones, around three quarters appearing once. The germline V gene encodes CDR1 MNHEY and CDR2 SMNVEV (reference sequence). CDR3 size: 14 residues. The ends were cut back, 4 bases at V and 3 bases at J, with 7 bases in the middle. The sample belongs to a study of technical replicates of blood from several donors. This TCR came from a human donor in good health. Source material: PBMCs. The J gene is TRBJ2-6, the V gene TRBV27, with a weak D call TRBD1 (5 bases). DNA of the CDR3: TGTGCCAGCAGTTCAGGGCTTGGGGCCAACGTCCTGACTTTC. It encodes CASSSGLGANVLTF.